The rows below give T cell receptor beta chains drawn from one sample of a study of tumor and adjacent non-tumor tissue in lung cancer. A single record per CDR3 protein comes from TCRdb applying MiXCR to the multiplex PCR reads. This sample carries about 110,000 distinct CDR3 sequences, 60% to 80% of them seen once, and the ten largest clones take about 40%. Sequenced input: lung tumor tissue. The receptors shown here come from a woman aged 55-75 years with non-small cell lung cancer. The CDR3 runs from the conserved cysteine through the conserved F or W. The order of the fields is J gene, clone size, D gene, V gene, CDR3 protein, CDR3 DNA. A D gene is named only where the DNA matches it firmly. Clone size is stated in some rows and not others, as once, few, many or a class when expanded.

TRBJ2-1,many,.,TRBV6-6,CASRRLIPYNEQFF,TGTGCCAGCAGGCGGCTCATTCCATACAATGAGCAGTTCTTC
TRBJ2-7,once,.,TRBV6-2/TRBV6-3,CATITRKTTVFHEQYF,TGTGCCACCATCACCCGGAAGACAACGGTGTTTCACGAGCAGTACTTC
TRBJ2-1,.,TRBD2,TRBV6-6,CANRKGLAGRNEQFF,TGTGCCAACAGAAAAGGGCTAGCGGGGCGGAATGAGCAGTTCTTC
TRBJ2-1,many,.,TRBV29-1,CSVVWYNEQFF,TGCAGCGTTGTGTGGTACAATGAGCAGTTCTTC
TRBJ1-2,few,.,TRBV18,CASSRQEGGYTF,TGTGCCAGCTCGCGACAGGAGGGGGGCTACACCTTC
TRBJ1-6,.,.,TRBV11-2,CASSLQPSSNSPLHF,TGTGCCAGCAGCTTACAACCCAGTTCGAATTCACCCCTCCACTTC
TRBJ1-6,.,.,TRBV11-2,CVSSLVTSNSPLHF,TGTGTCAGCAGCTTAGTAACAAGTAATTCACCCCTCCACTTT
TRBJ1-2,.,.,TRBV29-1,CSVRAGELAVGYGYTF,TGCAGCGTGAGGGCAGGGGAATTGGCCGTCGGCTATGGCTACACCTTC
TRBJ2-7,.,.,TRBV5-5,CASSLDAGKHYF,TGTGCCAGCAGCCTGGACGCGGGCAAGCACTACTTC
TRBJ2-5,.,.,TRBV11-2,CASSLDHAGIIQGTQYF,TGTGCCAGCAGCTTAGATCATGCAGGGATCATACAAGGGACCCAGTACTTC
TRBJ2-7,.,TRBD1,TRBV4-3,CSSNHSGTATTDSYEQYF,TGCTCCAGCAACCATTCCGGGACAGCCACTACAGACTCCTACGAGCAGTACTTC
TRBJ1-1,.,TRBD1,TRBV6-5,CASSYPTGCDTEAFF,TGTGCCAGCAGTTACCCGACAGGGTGTGACACTGAAGCTTTCTTT
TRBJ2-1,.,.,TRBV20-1,CSARKDQYNEQFF,TGCAGCGCTAGAAAGGACCAGTACAATGAGCAGTTCTTC
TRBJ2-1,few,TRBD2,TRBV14,CASSQESPGGPGEQFF,TGTGCCAGCAGCCAAGAATCTCCGGGAGGGCCTGGTGAGCAGTTCTTC
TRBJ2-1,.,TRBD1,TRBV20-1,CSVRDLGTGGSYNEQFF,TGCAGTGTTAGAGATCTTGGGACAGGGGGTTCCTACAATGAGCAGTTCTTC
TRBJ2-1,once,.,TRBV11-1,CASSFLSYNELFF,TGTGCCAGCAGCTTTTTGTCCTACAATGAGCTGTTTTTC
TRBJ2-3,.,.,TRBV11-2,CASSLEPGNAQYF,TGTGCCAGTAGCTTAGAACCAGGAAATGCGCAGTATTTT
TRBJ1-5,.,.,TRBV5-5,CANSRVEGYGQPQHF,TGTGCCAACAGCCGAGTCGAGGGGTACGGCCAGCCCCAGCATTTT
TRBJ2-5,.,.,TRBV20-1,CSAGPEQGWGETQYF,TGCAGTGCTGGTCCGGAACAGGGATGGGGAGAGACCCAATACTTC
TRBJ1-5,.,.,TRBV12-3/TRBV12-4,CVSRQGQPNQPQHF,TGTGTCAGCAGACAAGGACAGCCCAATCAGCCCCAGCATTTT
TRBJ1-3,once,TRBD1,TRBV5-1,CAGSLGTGGSLSSGNTIYF,TGCGCCGGCAGCTTGGGGACAGGGGGAAGTCTCAGCTCTGGAAACACCATATATTTT
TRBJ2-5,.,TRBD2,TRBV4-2,CASTQNLAGYGEIQYF,TGTGCCAGCACCCAAAACCTAGCGGGGTATGGAGAGATCCAGTACTTC
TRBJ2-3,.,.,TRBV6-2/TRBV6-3,CASKRRGPTNTQYF,TGTGCCAGCAAGCGGAGAGGTCCTACAAATACGCAGTATTTT
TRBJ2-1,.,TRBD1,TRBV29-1,CSAIKGRDRGYSEQFF,TGCAGCGCTATCAAGGGCCGGGACAGGGGATACAGTGAGCAATTCTTC
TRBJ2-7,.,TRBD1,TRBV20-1,CNDRDWEVGGYEKYF,TGCAATGATAGAGATTGGGAAGTAGGGGGCTACGAGAAGTACTTC
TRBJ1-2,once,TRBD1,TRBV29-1,CSVQGGTGGNYDYTF,TGCAGCGTTCAAGGCGGGACAGGGGGTAACTATGACTACACCTTC
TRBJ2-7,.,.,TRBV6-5,CASRSASTYEQYF,TGTGCCAGCAGGTCGGCTTCTACATACGAGCAGTACTTC
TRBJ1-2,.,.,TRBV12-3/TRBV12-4,CASSLGRQAKLYGYTF,TGTGCCAGCAGTTTGGGCAGACAAGCGAAGCTCTATGGCTACACCTTC
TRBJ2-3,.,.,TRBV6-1,CASSGQNRDTQYF,TGTGCCAGCAGTGGACAGAACCGAGATACGCAGTATTTT
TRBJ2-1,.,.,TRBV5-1,CDSSFGSGNNEQFF,TGCGACAGCAGCTTCGGGAGTGGCAACAATGAGCAGTTCTTC
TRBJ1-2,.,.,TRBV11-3,CASSPQGPLNGYTF,TGTGCCAGCAGTCCACAGGGCCCTCTCAATGGCTACACCTTC
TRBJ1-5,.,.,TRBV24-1,CATSDCMYRDSLSQPQHF,TGTGCCACCAGTGATTGCATGTACCGTGACAGTCTCAGTCAGCCCCAGCATTTT
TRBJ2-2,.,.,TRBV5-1,CASSSAGQGNTGELFF,TGCGCCAGCAGCTCGGCGGGGCAGGGGAACACCGGGGAGCTGTTTTTT
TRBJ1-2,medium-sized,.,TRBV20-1,CSARTPNYGYTF,TGCAGTGCTAGAACTCCTAACTATGGCTACACCTTC
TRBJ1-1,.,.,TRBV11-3,CVSSLNSWRGTEAFF,TGTGTCAGCAGCTTAAATTCGTGGAGAGGCACTGAAGCTTTCTTT
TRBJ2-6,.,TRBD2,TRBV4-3,CASSQDGAGDNVLTF,TGCGCCAGTAGCCAAGATGGAGCGGGGGACAACGTCCTGACTTTC
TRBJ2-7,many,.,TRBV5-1,CASSGDAQGAEQYF,TGCGCCAGCAGCGGGGACGCCCAGGGTGCCGAGCAGTACTTC
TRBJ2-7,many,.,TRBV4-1,CASSQGRGSYEQYF,TGCGCCAGCAGCCAAGGCAGGGGATCCTACGAGCAGTACTTC
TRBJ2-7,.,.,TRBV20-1,CSASQGGRQYF,TGCAGTGCTAGCCAGGGGGGGCGGCAGTACTTT
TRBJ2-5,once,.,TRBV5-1,CASSLVSGGRGTQYF,TGCGCCAGCAGCTTGGTCTCGGGGGGCCGAGGGACCCAGTACTTC
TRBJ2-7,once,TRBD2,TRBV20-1,CNASLAGVRIEQYF,TGCAATGCATCCCTAGCGGGAGTAAGAATCGAGCAGTACTTC
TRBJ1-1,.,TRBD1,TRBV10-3,CAIRGTGDSATVAFF,TGTGCCATCAGAGGGACAGGGGATAGTGCAACTGTGGCCTTCTTT
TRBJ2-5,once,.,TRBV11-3,CASSFIPGCQESQYF,TGTGCCAGCAGCTTTATCCCAGGGTGTCAAGAGTCCCAGTACTTC